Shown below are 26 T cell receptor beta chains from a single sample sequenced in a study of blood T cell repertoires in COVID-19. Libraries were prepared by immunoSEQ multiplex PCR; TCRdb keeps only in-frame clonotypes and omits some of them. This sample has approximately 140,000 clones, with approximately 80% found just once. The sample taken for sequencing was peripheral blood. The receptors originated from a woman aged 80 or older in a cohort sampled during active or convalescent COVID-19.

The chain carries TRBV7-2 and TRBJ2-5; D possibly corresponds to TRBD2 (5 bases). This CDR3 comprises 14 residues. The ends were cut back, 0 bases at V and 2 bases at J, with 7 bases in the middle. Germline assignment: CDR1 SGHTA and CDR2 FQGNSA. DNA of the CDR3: TGTGCCAGCAGCTTAGCAGGACTTCAAGAGACCCAGTACTTC. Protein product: CASSLAGLQETQYF.

The CDR3 region has the DNA TGTGCCAGCAGTCCCGGGTGGGGGGGCGATACTGAAGCTTTCTTT. Its translation: CASSPGWGGDTEAFF. The genes are TRBV6-1 and TRBJ1-1, with D possibly being TRBD1 (6 bases). V was cut by 5 bases and J by 5 bases, with 18 bases left in between. The CDR3 sequence is 15 residues long. Germline V gives CDR1 MNHNS, CDR2 SASEGT.

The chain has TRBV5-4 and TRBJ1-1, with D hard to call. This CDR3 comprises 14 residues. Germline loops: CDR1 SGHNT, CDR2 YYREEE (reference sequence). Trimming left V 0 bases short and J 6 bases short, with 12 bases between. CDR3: CASSLGGRFPEAFF. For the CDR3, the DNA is TGTGCCAGCAGCTTGGGCGGGCGCTTCCCTGAAGCTTTCTTT.

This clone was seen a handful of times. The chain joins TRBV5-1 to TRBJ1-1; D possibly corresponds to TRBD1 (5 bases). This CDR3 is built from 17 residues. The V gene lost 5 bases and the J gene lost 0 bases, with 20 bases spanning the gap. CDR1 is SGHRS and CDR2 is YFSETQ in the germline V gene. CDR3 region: CASSIGLTVYMNTEAFF. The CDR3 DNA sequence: TGCGCCAGCAGTATAGGGCTGACAGTTTACATGAACACTGAAGCTTTCTTT. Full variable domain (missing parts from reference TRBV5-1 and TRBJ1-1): KAGVTQTPRYLIKTRGQQVTLSCSPISGHRSVSWYQQTPGQGLQFLFEYFSETQRNKGNFPGRFSGRQFSNSRSEMNVSTLELGDSALYLCASSIGLTVYMNTEAFFGQGTRLTVV.

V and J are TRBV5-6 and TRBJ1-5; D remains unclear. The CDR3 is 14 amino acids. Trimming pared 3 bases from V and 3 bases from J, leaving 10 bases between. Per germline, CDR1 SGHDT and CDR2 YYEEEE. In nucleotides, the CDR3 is TGTGCCAGCAGCTCAAGAGGGTCCAATCAGCCCCAGCATTTT. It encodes CASSSRGSNQPQHF.

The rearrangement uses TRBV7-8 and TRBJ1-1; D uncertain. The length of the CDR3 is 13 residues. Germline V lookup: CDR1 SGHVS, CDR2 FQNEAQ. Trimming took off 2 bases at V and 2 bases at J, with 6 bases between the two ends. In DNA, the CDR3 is TGTGCCAGCAGCTTATTAGTTAACACTGAAGCTTTCTTT. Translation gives CASSLLVNTEAFF.

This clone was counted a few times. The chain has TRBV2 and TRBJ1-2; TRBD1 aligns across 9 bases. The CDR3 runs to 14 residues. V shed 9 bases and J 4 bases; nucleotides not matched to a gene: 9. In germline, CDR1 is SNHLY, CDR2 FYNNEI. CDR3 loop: CASSRDRVAYGYTF. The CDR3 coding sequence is TGTGCCAGTAGCCGGGACAGGGTCGCCTATGGCTACACCTTC.

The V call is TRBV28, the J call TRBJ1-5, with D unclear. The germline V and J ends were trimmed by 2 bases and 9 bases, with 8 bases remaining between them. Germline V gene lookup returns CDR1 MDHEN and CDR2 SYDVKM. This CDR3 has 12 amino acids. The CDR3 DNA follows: TGTGCCAGCAGTTTACCCCCCCGGCCCCAGCATTTT. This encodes CASSLPPRPQHF.

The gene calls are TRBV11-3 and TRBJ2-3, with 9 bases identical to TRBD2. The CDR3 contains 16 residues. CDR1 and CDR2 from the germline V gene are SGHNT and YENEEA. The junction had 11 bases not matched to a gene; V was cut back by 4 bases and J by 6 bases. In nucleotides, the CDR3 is TGTGCCAGCAGCTCTCCGAGCGGGGGGAGTATTGATACGCAGTATTTT. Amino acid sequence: CASSSPSGGSIDTQYF.

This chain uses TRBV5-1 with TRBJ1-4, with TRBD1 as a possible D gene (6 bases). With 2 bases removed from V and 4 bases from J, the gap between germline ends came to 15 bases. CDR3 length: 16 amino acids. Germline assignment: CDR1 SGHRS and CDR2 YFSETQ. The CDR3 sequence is CASSLAGEGGNEKLFF. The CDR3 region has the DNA TGCGCCAGCAGCTTAGCAGGGGAAGGAGGTAATGAAAAACTGTTTTTT.

CDR3 residues: CASSTQEDPISGANVLTF. DNA for the CDR3: TGTGCCAGCAGCACACAGGAAGACCCCATCTCTGGGGCCAACGTCCTGACTTTC. The genes are TRBV6-8 and TRBJ2-6, with D maybe TRBD1 (5 bases). Germline V gene data show CDR1 as MNHGY and CDR2 as SAAAGT. This CDR3 is 18 amino acids long. V shed 6 bases and J shed 0 bases, with 18 bases lying between them.

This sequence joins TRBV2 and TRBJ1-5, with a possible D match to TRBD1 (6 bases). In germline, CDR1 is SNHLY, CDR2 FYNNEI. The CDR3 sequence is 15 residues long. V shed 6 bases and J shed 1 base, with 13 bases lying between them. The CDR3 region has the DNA TGTGCCAGCAGGGGGGCGGGGGCAAGCAATCAGCCCCAGCATTTT. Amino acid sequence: CASRGAGASNQPQHF.

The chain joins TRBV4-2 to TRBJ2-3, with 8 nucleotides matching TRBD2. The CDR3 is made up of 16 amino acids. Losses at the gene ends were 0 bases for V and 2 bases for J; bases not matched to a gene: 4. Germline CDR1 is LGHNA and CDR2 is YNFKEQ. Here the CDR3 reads CASSQESGGYTDTQYF. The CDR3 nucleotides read TGTGCCAGCAGCCAAGAAAGCGGGGGATACACAGATACGCAGTATTTT.

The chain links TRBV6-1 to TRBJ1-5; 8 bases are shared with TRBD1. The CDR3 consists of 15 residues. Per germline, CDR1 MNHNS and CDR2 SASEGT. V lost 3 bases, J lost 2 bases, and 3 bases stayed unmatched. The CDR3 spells CASSDAQGGNQPQHF. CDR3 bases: TGTGCCAGCAGTGACGCACAGGGGGGCAATCAGCCCCAGCATTTT.

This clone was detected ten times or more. This chain's CDR3 is CASSPDLDRGLSPLHF. The DNA for the CDR3 is TGTGCCAGCAGCCCGGATTTGGACAGGGGGCTCTCACCCCTCCACTTT. The chain recombines TRBV5-4 with TRBJ1-6; TRBD1 matches 11 bases. Per the germline V gene, CDR1 is SGHNT and CDR2 is YYREEE (reference sequence). V was clipped by 4 bases and J by 10 bases; unmatched bases: 10. CDR3 length: 16 residues.

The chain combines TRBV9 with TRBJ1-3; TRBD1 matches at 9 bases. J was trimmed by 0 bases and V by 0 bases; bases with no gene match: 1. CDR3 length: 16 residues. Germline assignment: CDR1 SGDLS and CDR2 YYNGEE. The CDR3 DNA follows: TGTGCCAGCAGCGTAGGGGGACAGGGCTCTGGAAACACCATATATTTT. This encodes CASSVGGQGSGNTIYF.

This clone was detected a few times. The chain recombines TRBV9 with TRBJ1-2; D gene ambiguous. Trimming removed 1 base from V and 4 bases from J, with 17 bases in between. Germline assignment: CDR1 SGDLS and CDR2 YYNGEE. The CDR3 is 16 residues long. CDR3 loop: CASSVYAYVSIYGYTF. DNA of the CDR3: TGTGCCAGCAGCGTATACGCCTATGTGAGCATCTATGGCTACACCTTC. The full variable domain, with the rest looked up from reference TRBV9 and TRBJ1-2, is DSGVTQTPKHLITATGQRVTLRCSPRSGDLSVYWYQQSLDQGLQFLIQYYNGEERAKGNILERFSAQQFPDLHSELNLSSLELGDSALYFCASSVYAYVSIYGYTFGSGTRLTVV.

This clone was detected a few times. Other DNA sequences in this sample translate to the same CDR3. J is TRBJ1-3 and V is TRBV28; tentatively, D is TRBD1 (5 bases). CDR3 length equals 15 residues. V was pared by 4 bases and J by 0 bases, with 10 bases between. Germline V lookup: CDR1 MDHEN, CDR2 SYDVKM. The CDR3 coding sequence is TGTGCCAGCAGTTCGGGGGGAAGCTCTGGAAACACCATATATTTT. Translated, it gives CASSSGGSSGNTIYF.

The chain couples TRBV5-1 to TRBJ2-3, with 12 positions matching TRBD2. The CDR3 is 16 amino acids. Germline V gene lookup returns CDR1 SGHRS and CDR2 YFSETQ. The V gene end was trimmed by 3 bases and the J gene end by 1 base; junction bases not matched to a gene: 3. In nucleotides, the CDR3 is TGCGCCAGCAGCTCCCGGACTAGCGGGGGCACAGATACGCAGTATTTT. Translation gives CASSSRTSGGTDTQYF.

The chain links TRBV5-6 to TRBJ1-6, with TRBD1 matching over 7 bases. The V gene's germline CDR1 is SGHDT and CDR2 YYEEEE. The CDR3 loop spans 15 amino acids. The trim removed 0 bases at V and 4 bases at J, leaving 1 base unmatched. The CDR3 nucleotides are TGTGCCAGCAGCTTGGGGGGACAGTATAATTCACCCCTCCACTTT. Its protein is CASSLGGQYNSPLHF.

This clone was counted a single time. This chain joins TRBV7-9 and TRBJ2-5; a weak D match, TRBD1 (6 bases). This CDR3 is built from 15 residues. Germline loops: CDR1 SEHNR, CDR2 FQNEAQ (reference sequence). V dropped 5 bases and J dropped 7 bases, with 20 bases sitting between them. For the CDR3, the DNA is TGTGCCAGCAGCCAATCCGGGACACCAGAGGGGACCCAGTACTTC. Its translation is CASSQSGTPEGTQYF.

The CDR3 is CASSLILRGGYTF. CDR3 sequence (DNA): TGCGCCAGCAGCTTGATCCTAAGGGGTGGCTACACCTTC. The rearrangement uses TRBV5-1 and TRBJ1-2; D possibly corresponds to TRBD1 (5 bases). Germline CDR1 is SGHRS and CDR2 is YFSETQ. This CDR3 has 13 residues. Trimming left V 1 base short and J 7 bases short, with 11 bases between.

The CDR3 is CASSKAPTQGSHEKLFF. In DNA form, the CDR3 reads TGCGCCAGCAGCAAGGCACCTACACAGGGAAGTCATGAAAAACTGTTTTTT. The V and J genes are TRBV4-1 and TRBJ1-4; possibly TRBD1 for D (6 bases). Germline CDR1 MGHRA, CDR2 YSYEKL. Trimming left V 5 bases short and J 6 bases short, with 22 bases between. This CDR3 is 17 amino acids long.

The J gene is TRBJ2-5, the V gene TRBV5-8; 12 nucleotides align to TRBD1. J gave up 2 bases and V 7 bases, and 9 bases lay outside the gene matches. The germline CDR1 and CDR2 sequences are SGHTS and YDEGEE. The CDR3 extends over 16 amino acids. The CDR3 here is CASRPGQGASQETQYF. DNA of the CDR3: TGTGCCAGCCGACCGGGACAGGGGGCCTCACAAGAGACCCAGTACTTC.

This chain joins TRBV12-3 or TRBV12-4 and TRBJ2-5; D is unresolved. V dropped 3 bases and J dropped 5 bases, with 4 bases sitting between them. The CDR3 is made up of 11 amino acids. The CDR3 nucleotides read TGTGCCAGCAGTTTGTCGGAGACCCAGTACTTC. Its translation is CASSLSETQYF.

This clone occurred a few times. Here the CDR3 reads CASSLGQANYGYTF. The CDR3 DNA is TGTGCCAGCAGCTTGGGACAAGCTAACTATGGCTACACCTTC. V gene TRBV5-6 combines with J gene TRBJ1-2, with D unclear. Deletions cut 0 bases from V and 0 bases from J, with 6 bases between. The CDR3 extends over 14 amino acids. Germline V gene lookup returns CDR1 SGHDT and CDR2 YYEEEE.